The clone carrying this T cell receptor beta chain registers medium-sized by frequency. Its target is unknown. Each CDR3 protein gets one entry in TCRdb, which reprocessed the 5' RACE reads and gives no DNA. The sample's table shows 5,000 to 6,500 distinct CDR3 sequences. The record originates from a study of T cells expressing NK-cell markers. The CDR3 loop spans 14 amino acids. Germline CDR1 and CDR2: MRHNA and SNTAGT. Points from the study as a whole: Several donors' CD3+CD56-NKG2C+ cells were dominated by the same clonotypes. Each of roughly 6 donors carried dominant NKG2C+ clonotypes accounting for about 1.0-7.5% of CD8+ T cells.

The rearrangement links TRBV6-4 to TRBJ2-1; there is no DNA to check the TCRdb D call of TRBD1. The sequenced sample was blood T cells: a sorted CD56 or NKG2C T cell subset, CD4+ or CD8+ T cells, or bulk PBMC T cells (not recorded which). The TCR sequence derives from a man between 18 and 35 years old in good health. The CDR3 loop is CASSPRIENNEQFF.